This T cell receptor (beta chain) was recovered during a study of control samples from healthy donors and cancer patients (dated by TCRdb to 2019 to 2021). Taken from cysteine to phenylalanine, the CDR3 has 20 residues. CDR3 DNA only is kept here, 60 bases in frame from base 1. Trimming removed 2 bases from V and 6 bases from J; the gene matches leave 22 bases unexplained. Reading the germline V gene gives CDR1 SGHTA and CDR2 FQGTGA. Library generation was performed with the immunoSEQ multiplex PCR assay. TCRdb mirrors the immuneACCESS table, restricted to in-frame sequences. Some clones are absent from its copies; in checked studies, under half trace to an unresolved V gene, and the reason for the others is unknown. The sample table shows about 94,000 clones, and just over 90% are seen once. The top ten hold more than 3.5% of the sample. On this clone: No antigen is known for it. Within one base of it there is no much larger clone, and no base qualities were kept.

The chain is made from TRBV7-3 and TRBJ1-2; 9 central bases correspond to TRBD1. The sample comprised blood. The receptor's source is a woman between 18 and 29 years old in good health. The CDR3 region reads CASSLLPGQGKSAFIDGYTF. The sequenced DNA is TGTGCCAGCAGCTTACTCCCTGGACAGGGGAAATCAGCATTTATTGATGGCTACACCTTC.